This is a list of T cell receptor beta chains from one sample in a study of control samples from healthy donors and cancer patients. TCRdb's table, derived via immunoSEQ multiplex PCR, lists solely in-frame clones and lacks some. The data hold around 130,000 clones, with more than 85% observed a single time. Specimen: blood. These receptors originate from a man between 18 and 29 years old in good health. The CDR3 runs from the conserved cysteine through the conserved F or W. The order of the fields is V gene, D gene, clone size, J gene, CDR3 DNA, CDR3 protein. The D gene is left open where the match is weak. Clone size, where shown, is once, few, many, or a class for clones that have expanded.

V: TRBV6-5; D: .; size: .; J: TRBJ1-1; DNA: TGTGCCAGCAGGATACAAGGGGCCATGGCTGAAGCTTTCTTT; CDR3: CASRIQGAMAEAFF
V: TRBV7-9; D: TRBD2; size: .; J: TRBJ2-1; DNA: TGTGCCAGCAGCTTCGGGGGGGCCCCCTACAATGAGCAGTTCTTC; CDR3: CASSFGGAPYNEQFF
V: TRBV2; D: TRBD1; size: once; J: TRBJ1-4; DNA: TGTGCCAGCAGAGGACAGGGAACGGGAAAACTGTTTTTT; CDR3: CASRGQGTGKLFF
V: TRBV7-3; D: .; size: .; J: TRBJ2-3; DNA: TGTGCCAGCAGCTTAAGGGGCAACACAGATACGCAGTATTTT; CDR3: CASSLRGNTDTQYF
V: TRBV5-1; D: .; size: .; J: TRBJ1-1; DNA: TGCGCCAGCAGCACCCATGACAGACCGAACACTGAAGCTTTCTTT; CDR3: CASSTHDRPNTEAFF
V: TRBV12-3/TRBV12-4; D: .; size: .; J: TRBJ2-7; DNA: TGTGCCAGCAGTCAATCCTACGAGCAGTACTTC; CDR3: CASSQSYEQYF
V: TRBV4-1; D: .; size: .; J: TRBJ2-7; DNA: TGCGCCAGCAGCCAAGCACTAGCACTCTACGAGCAGTACTTC; CDR3: CASSQALALYEQYF
V: TRBV5-6; D: TRBD1; size: .; J: TRBJ1-1; DNA: TGTGCCAGCAGCTTTCTAGGACAGGGCATCACTGAAGCTTTCTTT; CDR3: CASSFLGQGITEAFF
V: TRBV7-2; D: .; size: .; J: TRBJ2-7; DNA: TGTGCCAGCAGCCCCGCCCACGGGAAGGAGCAGTACTTC; CDR3: CASSPAHGKEQYF
V: TRBV9; D: .; size: .; J: TRBJ1-1; DNA: TGTGCCAGCAGCGTAGATGGAGATGAAGCTTTCTTT; CDR3: CASSVDGDEAFF
V: TRBV6-1; D: .; size: few; J: TRBJ1-5; DNA: TGTGCCAGCAGTGAACTTGAGGACATATTTCGGAATCAGCCCCAGCATTTT; CDR3: CASSELEDIFRNQPQHF
V: TRBV7-3; D: .; size: .; J: TRBJ2-1; DNA: TGTGCCAGCAGCTCTTCGGGCCTAAACAATGAGCAGTTCTTC; CDR3: CASSSSGLNNEQFF
V: TRBV9; D: .; size: .; J: TRBJ1-5; DNA: TGTGCCAGCAGCGCCCAGGATAGCAATCAGCCCCAGCATTTT; CDR3: CASSAQDSNQPQHF
V: TRBV9; D: .; size: .; J: TRBJ2-3; DNA: TGTGCCAGCAGCGTAGACGGGGCTTGGGATACGCAGTATTTT; CDR3: CASSVDGAWDTQYF
V: TRBV30; D: .; size: .; J: TRBJ1-2; DNA: TGTGCCTGGAGCGTAGGGGATGGCTACACCTTC; CDR3: CAWSVGDGYTF
V: TRBV6-1; D: .; size: .; J: TRBJ2-7; DNA: TGTGCCAGCAGTGAAGGACAGACTGACGAGCAGTACTTC; CDR3: CASSEGQTDEQYF
V: TRBV7-2; D: .; size: .; J: TRBJ2-3; DNA: TGTGCCAGCAGCTTAGTACAGCCAGATACGCAGTATTTT; CDR3: CASSLVQPDTQYF
V: TRBV7-8; D: .; size: .; J: TRBJ2-3; DNA: TGTGCCAGCGGCCGGGTTGCAGATACGCAGTATTTT; CDR3: CASGRVADTQYF
V: TRBV5-5; D: .; size: .; J: TRBJ1-5; DNA: TGTGCCAGCAGCCGAGACAGGAGTAATCAGCCCCAGCATTTT; CDR3: CASSRDRSNQPQHF
V: TRBV29-1; D: .; size: .; J: TRBJ2-5; DNA: TGCAGCGTTGGGGGCCCTGGAGAGACCCAGTACTTC; CDR3: CSVGGPGETQYF
V: TRBV27; D: .; size: .; J: TRBJ1-1; DNA: TGTGCCAGCAGTTTTGGCCCACAGGGAGTTACTTTCTTT; CDR3: CASSFGPQGVTFF
V: TRBV7-3; D: TRBD1; size: .; J: TRBJ2-5; DNA: TGTGCCAGCAGCCCAGGGACAGGCCCTTGGGAGACCCAGTACTTC; CDR3: CASSPGTGPWETQYF
V: TRBV6-5; D: .; size: once; J: TRBJ1-1; DNA: TGTGCCAGCAGTTACAAATCCCTCAGGGAGAGTGAAGCTTTCTTT; CDR3: CASSYKSLRESEAFF
V: TRBV3-1/TRBV3-2; D: .; size: .; J: TRBJ2-7; DNA: TGTGCCAGCAGCCAAGATCAAGGACAGAGCTACGAGCAGTACTTC; CDR3: CASSQDQGQSYEQYF
V: TRBV5-1; D: .; size: .; J: TRBJ1-2; DNA: TGCGCCAGCAGCTTGGAGGGAGCTAAGGGCTACACCTTC; CDR3: CASSLEGAKGYTF
V: TRBV5-5; D: .; size: once; J: TRBJ1-1; DNA: TGTGCCAGCAGCACACGACCCTCCAGGGAGCAGACTGAAGCTTTCTTT; CDR3: CASSTRPSREQTEAFF
V: TRBV11-3; D: .; size: .; J: TRBJ2-1; DNA: TGTGCCAGCAGCTTATCCCCGGAGCGGAATGAGCAGTTCTTC; CDR3: CASSLSPERNEQFF
V: TRBV11-2; D: .; size: .; J: TRBJ1-4; DNA: TGTGCCAGCAGCGGCACGGGACGACTCAATGAAAAACTGTTTTTT; CDR3: CASSGTGRLNEKLFF
V: TRBV24-1; D: .; size: .; J: TRBJ1-2; DNA: TGTGCCACCAGTGACACTAACTATGGCTACACCTTC; CDR3: CATSDTNYGYTF
V: TRBV6-1; D: .; size: .; J: TRBJ2-5; DNA: TGTGCCAGCAGTGAAGAAATGGGGGGCGTCGAGACCCAGTACTTC; CDR3: CASSEEMGGVETQYF
V: TRBV30; D: .; size: .; J: TRBJ1-2; DNA: TGTGCCTGGAGTGTACGAGGGCAGGGGCAGGTTCTTGGCTACACCTTC; CDR3: CAWSVRGQGQVLGYTF
V: TRBV7-9; D: TRBD1; size: .; J: TRBJ2-7; DNA: TGTGCCAGCAGCTCTACCGGGACAGGGGGCGGCGAGCAGTACTTC; CDR3: CASSSTGTGGGEQYF
V: TRBV29-1; D: .; size: .; J: TRBJ1-3; DNA: TGCAGCGTTGAAGTAGGCCCTGGCTCTGGAAACACCATATATTTT; CDR3: CSVEVGPGSGNTIYF
V: TRBV9; D: .; size: .; J: TRBJ1-6; DNA: TGTGCCAGCAGCCTCCACGCGGCCAGGGCTAGTGAAAATTCACCCCTCCACTTT; CDR3: CASSLHAARASENSPLHF
V: TRBV29-1; D: .; size: .; J: TRBJ1-2; DNA: TGCAGCGTTGTGGGGATCGCTGGCTACACCTTC; CDR3: CSVVGIAGYTF
V: TRBV5-1; D: .; size: .; J: TRBJ1-1; DNA: TGCGCCAGCAGCTTGGTAGGTGGTGGCACTGAAGCTTTCTTT; CDR3: CASSLVGGGTEAFF
V: TRBV10-3; D: .; size: .; J: TRBJ1-1; DNA: TGTGCCATCACCCAGGACCTGAACACTGAAGCTTTCTTT; CDR3: CAITQDLNTEAFF
V: TRBV21-1; D: .; size: .; J: TRBJ1-1; DNA: TGTGCCAGCAGCAGGCAGGGGGCGAAAATTATCGCTGAAGCTTTCTTT; CDR3: CASSRQGAKIIAEAFF
V: TRBV19; D: .; size: .; J: TRBJ2-2; DNA: TGTGCCAGTAGTATCCCAGGGAACACCGGGGAGCTGTTTTTT; CDR3: CASSIPGNTGELFF
V: TRBV4-1; D: TRBD1; size: .; J: TRBJ1-2; DNA: TGCGCCAGCAGCTTGCAACCCGGACAGGGGGCAGGTGGCTACACCTTC; CDR3: CASSLQPGQGAGGYTF
V: TRBV19; D: .; size: .; J: TRBJ2-2; DNA: TGTGCCAGTAGTAAGGCAGGGAAGGTTGGGGAGCTGTTTTTT; CDR3: CASSKAGKVGELFF
V: TRBV29-1; D: TRBD1; size: .; J: TRBJ1-1; DNA: TGCAGCGTAGCCCCGACAGGGAGGAACACTGAAGCTTTCTTT; CDR3: CSVAPTGRNTEAFF
V: TRBV7-2; D: TRBD1; size: .; J: TRBJ2-7; DNA: TGTGCCAGCAGCTCGGGACAGGGGCGCTCCTACGAGCAGTACTTC; CDR3: CASSSGQGRSYEQYF
V: TRBV30; D: .; size: .; J: TRBJ1-5; DNA: TGTGCCTGGAGTGCCGATCGCAATCAGCCCCAGCATTTT; CDR3: CAWSADRNQPQHF
V: TRBV19; D: TRBD1; size: once; J: TRBJ1-5; DNA: TGTGCCAGTAGGAGAGGACAGGGGGATCAGCCCCAGCATTTT; CDR3: CASRRGQGDQPQHF
V: TRBV27; D: .; size: .; J: TRBJ2-7; DNA: TGTGCCAGCAGAAAGACAGCCTCCTACGAGCAGTACTTC; CDR3: CASRKTASYEQYF
V: TRBV5-1; D: .; size: .; J: TRBJ1-3; DNA: TGCGCCAGCAGCTCAACGACAACTGGAAACACCATATATTTT; CDR3: CASSSTTTGNTIYF
V: TRBV11-2; D: .; size: .; J: TRBJ2-1; DNA: TGTGCCAGCAGCTTATCTGTCCACCCCACCAATGAGCAGTTCTTC; CDR3: CASSLSVHPTNEQFF
V: TRBV6-1; D: .; size: once; J: TRBJ1-6; DNA: TGTGCCAGCAGTGAAGGGGGCCAGAATTCACCCCTCCACTTT; CDR3: CASSEGGQNSPLHF
V: TRBV6-6; D: TRBD2; size: .; J: TRBJ2-3; DNA: TGTGCCAGCAGTCCGATTTTTTTCCTAGCGGGGTCCACAGATACGCAGTATTTT; CDR3: CASSPIFFLAGSTDTQYF
V: TRBV3-1/TRBV3-2; D: TRBD1; size: .; J: TRBJ1-2; DNA: TGTGCCAGCAGCCAAGCCTTCCGGGACAGGGGAGGTGGCTACACCTTC; CDR3: CASSQAFRDRGGGYTF
V: TRBV11-2; D: .; size: .; J: TRBJ2-2; DNA: TGTGCCAGCAGCTTAGTGCGAAGCTTGAAGGGCGGGGAGCTGTTTTTT; CDR3: CASSLVRSLKGGELFF
V: TRBV5-6; D: TRBD1; size: .; J: TRBJ1-3; DNA: TGTGCCAGCAGTATCAGAGGGGGCGTCGAAGGAAACACCATATATTTT; CDR3: CASSIRGGVEGNTIYF
V: TRBV14; D: .; size: .; J: TRBJ1-6; DNA: TGTGCCAGCAGCCAAGGAGGTTTGGGGAATTCACCCCTCCACTTT; CDR3: CASSQGGLGNSPLHF
V: TRBV4-1; D: TRBD2; size: .; J: TRBJ2-1; DNA: TGCGCCAGCAGCCAAGCGGGGGGCTCCTACAATGAGCAGTTCTTC; CDR3: CASSQAGGSYNEQFF
V: TRBV7-9; D: TRBD2; size: .; J: TRBJ2-2; DNA: TGTGCCAGCGGTAGGAGCGGGGGACATCGAACCGGGGAGCTGTTTTTT; CDR3: CASGRSGGHRTGELFF
V: TRBV5-1; D: TRBD2; size: .; J: TRBJ2-2; DNA: TGCGCCAGCAGCTTGCCACTAGCGGGGGGCCTGGGGGAGCTGTTTTTT; CDR3: CASSLPLAGGLGELFF
V: TRBV6-1; D: .; size: .; J: TRBJ2-7; DNA: TGTGCCAGCAGTGAAGGTTTCAGAGGGAACGAGCAGTACTTC; CDR3: CASSEGFRGNEQYF
V: TRBV11-2; D: .; size: .; J: TRBJ2-7; DNA: TGTGCCAGCAGCTTAGGTCAGGGAACCTACTACGAGCAGTACTTC; CDR3: CASSLGQGTYYEQYF
V: TRBV7-9; D: .; size: .; J: TRBJ2-1; DNA: TGTGCCAGCAGCTTGGGGCAGCCCAATGAGCAGTTCTTC; CDR3: CASSLGQPNEQFF